This T cell receptor (beta chain) was recovered during a study of T cells in localized non-small cell lung cancer. Study-wide points: Adjacent lung had a median roughly 53 of the 100 largest tumor clones.

TCRdb keeps only in-frame clones here, not all; method: immunoSEQ multiplex PCR. Here the sample spans some 78,000 clones, 84% being singletons. Germline V gene data show CDR1 as LNHDA and CDR2 as SQIVND (reference sequence). This CDR3 comprises 17 residues. Trimming took 7 bases from V and 1 from J, leaving 21 bases between them. In regard to this clone: As yet, its antigen is unknown.

The sequences come from peripheral blood, collected before any cancer treatment. The clonotype comes from a man aged 40-75 years with stage I lung adenocarcinoma. The V gene is TRBV19, the J gene TRBJ2-3; D may correspond to TRBD1 or TRBD2 (6 bases each). The CDR3 DNA sequence: TGTGCCAGTACCGGGACAAACCGGGAGTTTGGCACAGATACGCAGTATTTT. Amino acids: CASTGTNREFGTDTQYF.